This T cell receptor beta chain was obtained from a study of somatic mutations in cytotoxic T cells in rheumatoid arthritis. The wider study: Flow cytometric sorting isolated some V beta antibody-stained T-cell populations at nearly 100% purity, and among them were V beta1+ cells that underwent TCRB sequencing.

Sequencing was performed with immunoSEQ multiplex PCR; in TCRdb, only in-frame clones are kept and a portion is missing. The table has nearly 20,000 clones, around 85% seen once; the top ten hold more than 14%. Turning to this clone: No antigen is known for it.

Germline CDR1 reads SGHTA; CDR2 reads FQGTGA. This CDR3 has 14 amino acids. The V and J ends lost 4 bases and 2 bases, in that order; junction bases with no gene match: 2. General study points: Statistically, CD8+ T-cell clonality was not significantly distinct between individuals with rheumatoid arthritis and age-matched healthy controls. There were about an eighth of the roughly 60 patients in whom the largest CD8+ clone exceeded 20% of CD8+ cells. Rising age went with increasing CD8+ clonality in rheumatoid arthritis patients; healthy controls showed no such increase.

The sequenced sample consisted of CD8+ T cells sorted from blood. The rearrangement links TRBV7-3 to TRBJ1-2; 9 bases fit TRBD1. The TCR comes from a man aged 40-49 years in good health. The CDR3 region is CASSSGQGNYGYTF. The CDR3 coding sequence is TGTGCCAGCAGCTCGGGACAGGGAAACTATGGCTACACCTTC.